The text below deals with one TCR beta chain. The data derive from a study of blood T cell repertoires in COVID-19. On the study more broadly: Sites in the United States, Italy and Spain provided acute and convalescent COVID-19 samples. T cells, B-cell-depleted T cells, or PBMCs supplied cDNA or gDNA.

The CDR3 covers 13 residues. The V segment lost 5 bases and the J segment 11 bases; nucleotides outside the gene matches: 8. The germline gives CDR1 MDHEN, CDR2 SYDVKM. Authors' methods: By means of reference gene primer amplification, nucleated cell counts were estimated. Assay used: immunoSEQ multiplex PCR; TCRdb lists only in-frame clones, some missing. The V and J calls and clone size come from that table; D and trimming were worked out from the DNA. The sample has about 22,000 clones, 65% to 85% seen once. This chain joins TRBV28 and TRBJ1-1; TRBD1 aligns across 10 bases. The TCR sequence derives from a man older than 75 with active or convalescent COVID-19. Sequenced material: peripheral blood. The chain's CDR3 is CASSKMTGGWAFF. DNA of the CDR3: TGTGCCAGCAGTAAAATGACAGGGGGCTGGGCTTTCTTT. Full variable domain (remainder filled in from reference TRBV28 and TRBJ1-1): DVKVTQSSRYLVKRTGEKVFLECVQDMDHENMFWYRQDPGLGLRLIYFSYDVKMKEKGDIPEGYSVSREKKERFSLILESASTNQTSMYLCASSKMTGGWAFFGQGTRLTVV.